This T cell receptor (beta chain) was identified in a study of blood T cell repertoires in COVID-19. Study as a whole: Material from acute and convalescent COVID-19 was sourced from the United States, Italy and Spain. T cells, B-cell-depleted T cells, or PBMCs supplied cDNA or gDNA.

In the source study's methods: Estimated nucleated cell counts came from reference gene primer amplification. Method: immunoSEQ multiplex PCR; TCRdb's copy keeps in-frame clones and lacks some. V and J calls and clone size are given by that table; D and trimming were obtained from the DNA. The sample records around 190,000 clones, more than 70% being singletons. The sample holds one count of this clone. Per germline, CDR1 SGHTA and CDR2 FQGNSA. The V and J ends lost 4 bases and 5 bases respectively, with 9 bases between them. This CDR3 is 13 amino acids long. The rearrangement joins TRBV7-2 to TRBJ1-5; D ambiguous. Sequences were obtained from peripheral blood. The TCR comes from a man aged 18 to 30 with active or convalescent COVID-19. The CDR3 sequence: CASSSGADQPQHF. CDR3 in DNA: TGTGCCAGCAGCTCCGGTGCTGATCAGCCCCAGCATTTT.